Presented here are 17 T cell receptor beta chains from one specimen sequenced in a study of CD8 T cells in Susac syndrome. RNA amounts of about 0.5 to 1 ug underwent reverse transcription with random hexamers. TCRdb reanalysed the immunoSEQ multiplex PCR reads using MiXCR and keeps one entry per CDR3 protein. Of under 95,000 distinct CDR3 sequences in the sample, approximately 95% were seen once. The sequenced material came from CD8+ T cells from PBMCs. The receptors come from a human donor with Susac syndrome.

The gene calls are TRBV7-2 and TRBJ2-7; no definite D call. V was shortened by 3 bases and J by 4 bases, with 7 bases between the two germline ends. CDR1 and CDR2 from the germline V gene are SGHTA and FQGNSA. The CDR3 is 12 amino acids. DNA of the CDR3: TGTGCCAGCAGCTTTATAGGGTACGAGCAGTACTTC. This translates into CASSFIGYEQYF. The full variable domain, in which reference TRBV7-2 and TRBJ2-7 provide the parts outside the CDR3, is GAGVSQSPSNKVTEKGKDVELRCDPISGHTALYWYRQSLGQGLEFLIYFQGNSAPDKSGLPSDRFSAERTGGSVSTLTIQRTQQEDSAVYLCASSFIGYEQYFGPGTRLTVT.

J is TRBJ1-2 and V is TRBV20-1; 10 bases agree with TRBD1. The V gene end was trimmed by 6 bases and the J gene end by 4 bases; junction bases not matched to a gene: 2. This CDR3 has 12 amino acids. CDR1 and CDR2 from the germline V gene are DFQATT and SNEGSKA (reference sequence). The CDR3 loop is CSARQGAYGYTF. The CDR3 bases are TGCAGTGCCAGACAGGGGGCCTATGGCTACACCTTC.

The chain recombines TRBV6-5 with TRBJ2-3; no definite D call. Germline V gene sequence: CDR1 MNHEY, CDR2 SVGAGI. CDR3 length: 13 amino acids. V was cut by 2 bases and J by 5 bases, with 8 bases left in between. The CDR3 sequence: CASSYLSGDTQYF. In DNA, the CDR3 is TGTGCCAGCAGTTACCTTTCGGGAGATACGCAGTATTTT.

V usage is TRBV27 and J usage is TRBJ2-1; D not resolved. The CDR3 is 11 amino acids. The ends were cut back, 7 bases at V and 4 bases at J, with 5 bases in the middle. Germline V gene data show CDR1 as MNHEY and CDR2 as SMNVEV (reference sequence). This CDR3 reads CASTLYNEQFF. The DNA for the CDR3 is TGTGCCAGCACCTTATACAATGAGCAGTTCTTC.

The V and J genes are TRBV29-1 and TRBJ1-1, with D perhaps matching TRBD1 (5 bases). CDR1 is SQVTM and CDR2 is ANQGSEA in the germline V gene. The CDR3 runs to 11 residues. The germline V and J ends were trimmed by 1 base and 6 bases, with 6 bases remaining between them. The CDR3 DNA is TGCAGCGTTGAAGTGGGGGCTGAAGCTTTCTTT. This translates into CSVEVGAEAFF.

The chain carries TRBV14 and TRBJ2-1, with D unclear. This CDR3 has 13 residues. Trimming took off 0 bases at V and 5 bases at J, with 5 bases between the two ends. Germline V gene data show CDR1 as SGHDN and CDR2 as FVKESK. In DNA, the CDR3 is TGTGCCAGCAGCCAAGATGGCGACAATGAGCAGTTCTTC. It yields the protein CASSQDGDNEQFF.

The CDR3 is CASSYSGRAGNIQYF. The CDR3 region has the DNA TGTGCCAGCAGTTATAGCGGGAGGGCAGGAAACATTCAGTACTTC. The V and J genes are TRBV27 and TRBJ2-4; 11 positions agree with TRBD2. The CDR3 has 15 amino acids. CDR1 is MNHEY and CDR2 is SMNVEV in the germline V gene (reference sequence). Unmatched junction bases numbered 5, after V lost 4 bases and J lost 6 bases.

This clonotype was counted a few times. The rearrangement joins TRBV7-9 to TRBJ2-1; D not resolved. The CDR3 is 13 amino acids. The germline V and J ends were trimmed by 6 bases and 5 bases, with 11 bases remaining between them. Germline loops: CDR1 SEHNR, CDR2 FQNEAQ (reference sequence). The DNA of the CDR3 is TGTGCCAGCAGAATATCACTGAACAATGAGCAGTTCTTC. Protein: CASRISLNNEQFF. Complete variable domain (other parts from reference TRBV7-9 and TRBJ2-1): DTGVSQNPRHKITKRGQNVTFRCDPISEHNRLYWYRQTLGQGPEFLTYFQNEAQLEKSRLLSDRFSAERPKGSFSTLEIQRTEQGDSAMYLCASRISLNNEQFFGPGTRLTVL.

The rearrangement uses TRBV19 and TRBJ2-3, with 9 positions matching TRBD1. The CDR3 runs 15 residues. Per germline, CDR1 LNHDA and CDR2 SQIVND (reference sequence). After removal of 3 bases from V and 4 bases from J, the junction contained 5 bases not matched to a gene. The CDR3 coding sequence is TGTGCCAGTAGTATCCTGGGGACAGGGCCAGATACGCAGTATTTT. This translates into CASSILGTGPDTQYF. Full variable domain (missing parts from reference TRBV19 and TRBJ2-3): DGGITQSPKYLFRKEGQNVTLSCEQNLNHDAMYWYRQDPGQGLRLIYYSQIVNDFQKGDIAEGYSVSREKKESFPLTVTSAQKNPTAFYLCASSILGTGPDTQYFGPGTRLTVL.

The chain employs TRBV14 and TRBJ2-1; 10 bases are a match to TRBD2. Germline V CDR1 and CDR2: SGHDN, FVKESK. This CDR3 contains 16 residues. Trimming took 0 bases from V and 3 from J; bases not matched to a gene: 2. This CDR3 is CASSQEAGGGYNEQFF. DNA of the CDR3: TGTGCCAGCAGCCAAGAAGCGGGAGGGGGCTACAATGAGCAGTTCTTC.

This clonotype was seen only once. The chain is built from TRBV12-3 or TRBV12-4 and TRBJ2-2, with a tentative D call TRBD2 (5 bases). The CDR3 sequence is 15 residues long. V shed 5 bases and J shed 0 bases, with 10 bases lying between them. CDR3 DNA: TGTGCCAGCAGTCTAGGGAGTGCGAACACCGGGGAGCTGTTTTTT. Translated: CASSLGSANTGELFF.

This clonotype was seen a single time. This chain links TRBV13 with TRBJ1-5; tentative D call: TRBD1 (5 bases). Germline-derived CDR1 and CDR2 are PRHDT and FYEKMQ (reference sequence). CDR3 size: 16 residues. The V end was cut by 4 bases, the J end by 0 bases, with 13 bases between. CDR3: CASSSRAGDSNQPQHF. The CDR3, as DNA: TGTGCCAGCAGCTCCAGGGCAGGAGATAGCAATCAGCCCCAGCATTTT.

The chain has TRBV25-1 and TRBJ2-3, with a weak D call TRBD1 (5 bases). This CDR3 has 16 residues. Looked up from germline, CDR1 is MGHDK and CDR2 is SYGVNS. V was pared by 1 base and J by 6 bases, with 17 bases between. CDR3 sequence: CASSEFEAGQGDTQYF. The CDR3 nucleotides are TGTGCCAGCAGTGAATTCGAGGCAGGGCAAGGGGATACGCAGTATTTT. The full variable domain, rest sourced from reference TRBV25-1 and TRBJ2-3, is EADIYQTPRYLVIGTGKKITLECSQTMGHDKMYWYQQDPGMELHLIHYSYGVNSTEKGDLSSESTVSRIRTEHFPLTLESARPSHTSQYLCASSEFEAGQGDTQYFGPGTRLTVL.

J is TRBJ2-7 and V is TRBV6-2 or TRBV6-3; D unresolved. V was pared by 4 bases and J by 2 bases, with 9 bases between. Germline loops: CDR1 MNHEY, CDR2 SVGEGT. CDR3 length: 13 residues. The CDR3 DNA is TGTGCCAGCAGTTCCGGCAGAACCTACGAGCAGTACTTC. Translated: CASSSGRTYEQYF.

The gene calls are TRBV2 and TRBJ2-7; 15 bases align to TRBD2. V shed 2 bases and J 4 bases; nucleotides not matched to a gene: 3. Germline CDR1 is SNHLY and CDR2 is FYNNEI. This CDR3 has 16 residues. CDR3 coding DNA: TGTGCCAGCAGTGAATCGGGGACTAGCGGGAGGTACGAGCAGTACTTC. Encoded protein: CASSESGTSGRYEQYF.

V is TRBV12-3 or TRBV12-4 and J is TRBJ2-6; a possible D gene is TRBD2 (5 bases). Trimming removed 2 bases at V and 7 bases at J, with 12 bases between. This CDR3 is built from 15 residues. The CDR3 bases are TGTGCCAGCAGTTTAACGGGGTCATCTGCCAACGTCCTGACTTTC. Protein sequence: CASSLTGSSANVLTF.

This clonotype was observed once. The J gene is TRBJ2-5, the V gene TRBV9, with D unresolved. CDR1 SGDLS and CDR2 YYNGEE come from the germline V gene. CDR3 length: 13 amino acids. V was pared by 4 bases and J by 2 bases, with 9 bases between. CDR3 loop: CASSLRPQETQYF. The CDR3 nucleotides read TGTGCCAGCAGCCTGCGCCCTCAAGAGACCCAGTACTTC.